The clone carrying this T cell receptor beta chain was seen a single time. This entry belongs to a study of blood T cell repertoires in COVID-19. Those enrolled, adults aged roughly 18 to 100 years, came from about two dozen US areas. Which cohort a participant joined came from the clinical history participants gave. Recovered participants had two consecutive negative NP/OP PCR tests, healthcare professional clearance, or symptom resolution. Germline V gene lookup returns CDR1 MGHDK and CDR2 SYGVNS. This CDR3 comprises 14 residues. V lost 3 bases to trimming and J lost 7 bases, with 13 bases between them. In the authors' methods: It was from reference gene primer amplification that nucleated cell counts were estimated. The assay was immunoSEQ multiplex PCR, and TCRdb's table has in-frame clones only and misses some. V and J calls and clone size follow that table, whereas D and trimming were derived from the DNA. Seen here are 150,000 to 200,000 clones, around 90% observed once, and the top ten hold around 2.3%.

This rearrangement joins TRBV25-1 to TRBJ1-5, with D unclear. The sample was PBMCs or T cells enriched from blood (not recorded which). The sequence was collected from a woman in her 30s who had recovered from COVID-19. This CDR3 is CASSEGAGLQPQHF. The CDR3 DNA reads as TGTGCCAGCAGTGAGGGTGCCGGGTTACAGCCCCAGCATTTT.